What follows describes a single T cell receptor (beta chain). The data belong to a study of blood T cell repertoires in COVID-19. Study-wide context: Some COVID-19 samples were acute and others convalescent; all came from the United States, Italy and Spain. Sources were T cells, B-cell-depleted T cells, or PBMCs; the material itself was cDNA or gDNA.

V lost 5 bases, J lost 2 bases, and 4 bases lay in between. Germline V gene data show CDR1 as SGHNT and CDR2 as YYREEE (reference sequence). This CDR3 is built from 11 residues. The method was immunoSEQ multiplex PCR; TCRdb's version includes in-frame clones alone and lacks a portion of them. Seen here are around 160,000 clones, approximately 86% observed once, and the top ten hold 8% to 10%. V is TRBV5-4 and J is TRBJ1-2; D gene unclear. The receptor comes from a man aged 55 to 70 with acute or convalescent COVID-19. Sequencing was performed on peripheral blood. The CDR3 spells CASSSNYGYTF. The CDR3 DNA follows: TGTGCCAGCAGTTCGAACTATGGCTACACCTTC.